This TCR beta chain was observed in a study of T cell repertoires in aging, cancer and after chemotherapy. Study background: Pre- and post-chemotherapy samples were paired from glioblastoma patients treated with temozolomide-based therapy. Overall study results and limits: Age-matched healthy donors had significantly more diverse, less clonal blood TCR repertoires than untreated cancer patients. Across the chemotherapy interval, each cancer cohort showed higher median generation probability, suggesting thymic rebound.

A mixed TRB-A/B primer pool amplified rearranged TRB by multiplex touch-down PCR. Via MiXCR, TCRdb re-called the multiplex PCR reads, giving one row per CDR3 protein. This sample carries around 2,700 distinct CDR3 sequences, over 20% of them seen once, and the ten largest clones take roughly 60%. This CDR3 has 17 residues. V lost 2 bases and J 0 bases, leaving 14 bases between the germline ends. CDR1 and CDR2 (germline): MNHNY, SVGAGI (reference sequence). The template was genomic DNA from peripheral blood, not RNA. This clonotype rates as medium-sized. Antigen unknown. This receptor was obtained from a human donor with a solid tumor. This chain uses TRBV6-6 with TRBJ2-1; D perhaps matches TRBD1 (6 bases). The sequencing input was blood. The CDR3 DNA reads TGTGCCAGCAGTTACGCCACTGGACAGAACTCCTACAATGAGCAGTTCTTC. Its translation: CASSYATGQNSYNEQFF.